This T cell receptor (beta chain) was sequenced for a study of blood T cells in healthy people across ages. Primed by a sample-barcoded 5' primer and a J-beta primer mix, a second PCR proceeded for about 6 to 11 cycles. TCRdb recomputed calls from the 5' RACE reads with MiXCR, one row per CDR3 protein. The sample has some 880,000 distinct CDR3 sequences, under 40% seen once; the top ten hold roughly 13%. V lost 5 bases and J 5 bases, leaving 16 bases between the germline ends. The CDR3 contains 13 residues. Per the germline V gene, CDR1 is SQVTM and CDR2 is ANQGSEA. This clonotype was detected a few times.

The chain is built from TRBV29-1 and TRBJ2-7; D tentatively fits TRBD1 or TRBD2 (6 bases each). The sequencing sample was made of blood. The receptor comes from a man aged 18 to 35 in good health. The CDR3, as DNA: TGCAGCGTTACCCCGGGGGCGAAGAACGAGCAGTACTTC. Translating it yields CSVTPGAKNEQYF.